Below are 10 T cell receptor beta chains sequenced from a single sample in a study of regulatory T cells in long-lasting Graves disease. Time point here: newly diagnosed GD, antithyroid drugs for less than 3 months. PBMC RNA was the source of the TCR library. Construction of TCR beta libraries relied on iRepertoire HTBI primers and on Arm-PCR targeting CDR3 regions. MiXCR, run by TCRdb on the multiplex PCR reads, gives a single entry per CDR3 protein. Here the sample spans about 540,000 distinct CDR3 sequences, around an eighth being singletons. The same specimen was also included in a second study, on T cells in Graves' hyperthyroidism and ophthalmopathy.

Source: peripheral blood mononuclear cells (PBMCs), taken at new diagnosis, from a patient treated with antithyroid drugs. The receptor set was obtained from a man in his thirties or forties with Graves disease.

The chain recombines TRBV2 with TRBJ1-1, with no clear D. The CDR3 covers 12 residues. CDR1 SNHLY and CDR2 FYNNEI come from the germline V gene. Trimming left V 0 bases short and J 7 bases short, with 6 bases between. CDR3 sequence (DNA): TGTGCCAGCAGTGAAGCGTCGAATGAAGCTTTCTTT. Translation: CASSEASNEAFF.

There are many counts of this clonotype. This chain's CDR3 is CASSHGAVPTDTQYF. The CDR3 DNA is TGTGCCAGCAGTCACGGGGCTGTACCCACAGATACGCAGTATTTT. This rearrangement joins TRBV6-1 to TRBJ2-3; D possibly uses TRBD1 or TRBD2 (5 bases each). CDR1 and CDR2 from the germline V gene are MNHNS and SASEGT. The V and J ends lost 5 bases and 2 bases respectively, with 14 bases between them. The CDR3 spans 15 residues.

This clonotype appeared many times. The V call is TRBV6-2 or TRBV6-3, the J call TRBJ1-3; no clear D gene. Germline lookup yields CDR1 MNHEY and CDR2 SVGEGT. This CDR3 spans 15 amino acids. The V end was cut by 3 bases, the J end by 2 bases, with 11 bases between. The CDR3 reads CASSYWSGAGNTIYF. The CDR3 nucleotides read TGTGCCAGCAGTTATTGGAGCGGAGCTGGAAACACCATATATTTT.

In nucleotides, the CDR3 is TGCGCCAGCAGCTTAAAGAGTAACTATGGCTACACCTTC. The encoded protein is CASSLKSNYGYTF. The chain is built from TRBV5-1 and TRBJ1-2, with no clear D. CDR1 is SGHRS and CDR2 is YFSETQ in the germline V gene. V lost 2 bases and J 1 base, leaving 6 bases between the germline ends. This CDR3 comprises 13 residues.

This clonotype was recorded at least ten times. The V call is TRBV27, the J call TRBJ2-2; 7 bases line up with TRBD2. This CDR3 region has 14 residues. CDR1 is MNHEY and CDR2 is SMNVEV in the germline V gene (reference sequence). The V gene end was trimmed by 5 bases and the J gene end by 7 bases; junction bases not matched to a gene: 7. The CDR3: CASSTGTKVGELFF. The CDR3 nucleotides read TGTGCCAGCAGTACCGGGACTAAGGTCGGGGAGCTGTTTTTT.

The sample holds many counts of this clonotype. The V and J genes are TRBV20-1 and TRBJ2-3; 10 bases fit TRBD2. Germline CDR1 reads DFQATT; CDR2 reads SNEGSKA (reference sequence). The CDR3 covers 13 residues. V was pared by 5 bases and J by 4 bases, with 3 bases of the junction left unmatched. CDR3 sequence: CSARTSGADTQYF. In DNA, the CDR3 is TGCAGTGCTCGGACTAGCGGTGCAGATACGCAGTATTTT.

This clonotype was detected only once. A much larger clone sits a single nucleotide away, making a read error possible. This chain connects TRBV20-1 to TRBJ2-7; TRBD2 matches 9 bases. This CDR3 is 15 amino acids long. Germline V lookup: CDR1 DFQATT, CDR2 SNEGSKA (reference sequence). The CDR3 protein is CSAGDMVAGVSEQYF. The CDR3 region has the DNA TGCAGTGCTGGAGATATGGTAGCGGGAGTATCGGAGCAGTACTTC.

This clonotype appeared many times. CDR3 DNA: TGTGCCAGCAGTTACTCCCACTGGCGGGGTACCTACGAGCAGTACTTC. Amino acid sequence: CASSYSHWRGTYEQYF. The V gene is TRBV6-5, the J gene TRBJ2-7; a weak D match, TRBD2 (6 bases). The V end lost 0 bases, the J end lost 2 bases, and 14 bases lay between the germline ends. This CDR3 has 16 residues. Looked up from germline, CDR1 is MNHEY and CDR2 is SVGAGI.

The chain's CDR3 is CASSLGPRETQYF. CDR3 bases: TGTGCCAGCAGTCTCGGACCCCGGGAGACCCAGTACTTC. This chain joins TRBV6-2 or TRBV6-3 and TRBJ2-5; D is unclear. The germline CDR1 and CDR2 sequences are MNHEY and SVGEGT. V was trimmed by 5 bases and J by 5 bases, leaving 12 bases between them. The CDR3 is 13 amino acids.

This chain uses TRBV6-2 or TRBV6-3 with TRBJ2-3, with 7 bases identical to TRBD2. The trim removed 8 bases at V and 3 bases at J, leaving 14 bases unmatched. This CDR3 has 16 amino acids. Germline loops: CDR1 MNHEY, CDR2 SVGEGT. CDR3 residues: CASGEGGGRITDTQYF. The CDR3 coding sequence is TGTGCCAGCGGGGAGGGCGGGGGACGGATAACAGATACGCAGTATTTT.